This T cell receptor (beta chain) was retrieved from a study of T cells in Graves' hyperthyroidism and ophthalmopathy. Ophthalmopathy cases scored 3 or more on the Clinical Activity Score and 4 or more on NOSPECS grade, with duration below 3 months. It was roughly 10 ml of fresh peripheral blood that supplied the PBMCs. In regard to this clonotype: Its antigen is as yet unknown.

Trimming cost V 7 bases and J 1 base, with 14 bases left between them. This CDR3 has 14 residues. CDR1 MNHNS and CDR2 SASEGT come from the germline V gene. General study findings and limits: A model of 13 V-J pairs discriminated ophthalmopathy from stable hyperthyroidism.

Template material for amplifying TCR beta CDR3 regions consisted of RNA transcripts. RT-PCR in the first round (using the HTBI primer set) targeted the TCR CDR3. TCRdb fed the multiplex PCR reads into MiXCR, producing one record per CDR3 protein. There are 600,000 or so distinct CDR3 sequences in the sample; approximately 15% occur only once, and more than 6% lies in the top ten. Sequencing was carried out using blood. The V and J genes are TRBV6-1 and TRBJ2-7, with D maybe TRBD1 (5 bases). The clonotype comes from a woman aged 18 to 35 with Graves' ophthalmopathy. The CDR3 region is CASTRGTPSYEQYF. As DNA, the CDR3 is TGTGCCAGCACTAGGGGTACGCCGTCCTACGAGCAGTACTTC.